The source of this TCR beta chain is a study of blood T cell repertoires in COVID-19. At the level of the study: Samples came from the United States, Italy and Spain, spanning acute and convalescent COVID-19. Sources were T cells, B-cell-depleted T cells, or PBMCs; the material itself was cDNA or gDNA.

Participants came from 24 US areas, aged roughly 18 to 90 years. Self-reported history from a screening survey and questionnaire set each donor's cohort. V was clipped by 5 bases and J by 6 bases; unmatched bases: 16. This CDR3 has 18 amino acids. CDR1 MNHEY and CDR2 SMNVEV come from the germline V gene (reference sequence). Profiling relied on immunoSEQ multiplex PCR, and the TCRdb table lists in-frame clones only, not all of them. The sample comprises 400,000 to 550,000 clones, around nine tenths of which are singletons, and approximately 2% rests with the top ten. Sequenced material: PBMCs or T cells enriched from blood (not recorded which). The J gene is TRBJ2-4, the V gene TRBV27; 10 positions agree with TRBD2. The TCR comes from a woman younger than 35 with acute COVID-19. CDR3 loop: CASSPIAGGAGNINIQYF. CDR3 DNA sequence: TGTGCCAGCAGTCCCATAGCGGGGGGCGCTGGAAATATAAACATTCAGTACTTC.